This T cell receptor beta chain was recorded in a study of technical replicates of blood from several donors. The data were produced by immunoSEQ multiplex PCR, yet TCRdb's version contains in-frame clones alone and is incomplete. The repertoire has roughly 82,000 clones, around nine tenths of them found once; the top ten carry 0.27%. Germline assignment: CDR1 MRHNA and CDR2 SNTAGT. The length of the CDR3 is 13 residues. The V end was cut by 4 bases, the J end by 8 bases, with 12 bases between. The rearrangement joins TRBV6-4 to TRBJ2-1, with D possibly TRBD1 on 6 matching bases. This clonotype was obtained from a human donor in good health. Sequenced: T cells isolated from PBMCs. The CDR3 coding sequence is TGTGCCAGCAGTGGGGAACAGGGTCATGAGCAGTTCTTC. Translation gives CASSGEQGHEQFF.